This paragraph covers one T cell receptor (beta chain) sequence. Its target is not known. This specimen comes from a study of cytomegalovirus exposure and HLA in healthy donors. Healthy people donating bone marrow made up the donors. Regarding the study as a whole: Some highly shared sequence variants likely arose as a pipeline artifact. In a later analysis, CMV-associated beta chains were mostly HLA-associated, it appeared. Later analysis identified a missense DCLRE1C variant that was linked to TCR beta V- and J-gene trimming.

The PCR made use of 60 Vbeta and 13 Jbeta primers. Sequencing was performed with immunoSEQ multiplex PCR; in TCRdb, only in-frame clones are kept and a portion is missing. The sample table sets out 100,000 to 150,000 clones. J was trimmed by 6 bases and V by 5 bases; bases with no gene match: 8. Germline CDR1 and CDR2: SGHTA and FQGTGA. This CDR3 has 16 residues. V and J are TRBV7-3 and TRBJ1-6; 9 bases align to TRBD1. This sequence originates from a man aged 18 to 35 in good health and CMV-seronegative. The sequenced material came from PBMCs. CDR3 loop: CASSLQGARGNSPLHF. The CDR3 bases are TGTGCCAGCAGCCTACAGGGGGCGAGGGGTAATTCACCCCTCCACTTT.